One and the same sample provided the 26 T cell receptor beta chains below, sequenced in a study of identical twins. TCRdb ran MiXCR on the 5' RACE reads and lists one entry per CDR3 protein. Here the sample spans about 530,000 distinct CDR3 sequences, 20% to 25% being singletons. These same records also appear under a second study, on yellow fever vaccine responses in identical twins.

The sample taken for sequencing was CD4+ T cells sorted from blood. Source of these receptors: a woman under 30 in good health.

This clonotype was observed a single time. The chain links TRBV6-1 to TRBJ2-2; 8 bases match TRBD1. This CDR3 region has 13 residues. V lost 7 bases and J lost 4; bases outside the gene matches: 2. CDR1 MNHNS and CDR2 SASEGT come from the germline V gene. The CDR3 DNA sequence: TGTGCCAGCAAGACAGGGGCCACCGGGGAGCTGTTTTTT. This encodes CASKTGATGELFF.

This clonotype turned up a few times. The CDR3 DNA reads as TGTGCCAGCAGCTCGACTAGCGGGGGGGCCGATGAGCAGTTCTTC. Translation gives CASSSTSGGADEQFF. The chain combines TRBV7-2 with TRBJ2-1; 14 nucleotides agree with TRBD2. Trimming took 4 bases from V and 8 from J; bases not matched to a gene: 4. The CDR3 has 15 residues. Germline V gene sequence: CDR1 SGHTA, CDR2 FQGNSA.

The chain carries TRBV20-1 and TRBJ2-3; no clear D. This CDR3 region has 16 residues. Germline-derived CDR1 and CDR2 are DFQATT and SNEGSKA (reference sequence). Deletions cut 3 bases from V and 0 bases from J, with 16 bases between. The CDR3 bases are TGCAGTGCTAGTCCGACTGGTCGTACTAGCACAGATACGCAGTATTTT. Translating gives CSASPTGRTSTDTQYF.

This sequence joins TRBV9 and TRBJ2-3; D is unresolved. The CDR3 has 14 amino acids. Germline V gene lookup returns CDR1 SGDLS and CDR2 YYNGEE. Trimming removed 3 bases at V and 4 bases at J, with 12 bases between. The DNA for the CDR3 is TGTGCCAGCAGCGCCTTCCATCGGGCAGATACGCAGTATTTT. This gives the protein CASSAFHRADTQYF.

The gene calls are TRBV5-1 and TRBJ2-1, with TRBD1 as a possible D gene (6 bases). Trimming left V 0 bases short and J 4 bases short, with 11 bases between. This CDR3 is built from 15 residues. Germline V lookup: CDR1 SGHRS, CDR2 YFSETQ. This CDR3 reads CASSLAGDQYNEQFF. The CDR3 DNA sequence: TGCGCCAGCAGCTTGGCAGGGGACCAGTACAATGAGCAGTTCTTC.

The J gene is TRBJ2-5, the V gene TRBV14; weak D call: TRBD2 (5 bases). The CDR3 runs 15 residues. The ends were cut back, 5 bases at V and 2 bases at J, with 15 bases in the middle. Germline V gives CDR1 SGHDN, CDR2 FVKESK. DNA for the CDR3: TGTGCCAGCAGCGCACCCGGACTGGCACAAGAGACCCAGTACTTC. This gives the protein CASSAPGLAQETQYF.

This clonotype was observed a handful of times. J is TRBJ1-1 and V is TRBV4-1, with a tentative D call TRBD1 (5 bases). The V and J ends lost 3 bases and 4 bases respectively, with 12 bases between them. Germline assignment: CDR1 MGHRA and CDR2 YSYEKL. The CDR3 consists of 14 residues. The CDR3 DNA follows: TGCGCCAGCAGCCACCTCGACAGCCGCACTGAAGCTTTCTTT. The encoded protein is CASSHLDSRTEAFF.

The chain couples TRBV29-1 to TRBJ1-1, with a weak D call TRBD1 (6 bases). Germline lookup yields CDR1 SQVTM and CDR2 ANQGSEA. Trimming took 0 bases from V and 10 from J, leaving 15 bases between them. The CDR3 sequence is 13 residues long. CDR3 nucleotide sequence: TGCAGCGTTGAAGATGTCAGGGGCGAGGGAGCTTTCTTT. Translating gives CSVEDVRGEGAFF.

A few counts support this clonotype. V gene TRBV12-3 or TRBV12-4 combines with J gene TRBJ2-7, with a possible D match to TRBD2 (6 bases). V lost 6 bases, J lost 7 bases, and 22 bases lay in between. This CDR3 is 15 amino acids long. CDR3 nucleotides: TGTGCCAGCAGCCCTAGTCGGACCCAGGCGGGGGAGCAGTACTTC. Translated: CASSPSRTQAGEQYF.

The rearrangement joins TRBV12-3 or TRBV12-4 to TRBJ1-2; D may be TRBD1 (5 bases). This CDR3 contains 14 residues. Trimming cost V 4 bases and J 4 bases, with 13 bases left between them. CDR3 loop: CASSSFQGAYGYTF. The DNA for the CDR3 is TGTGCCAGCAGTTCATTCCAGGGAGCCTATGGCTACACCTTC.

The chain recombines TRBV2 with TRBJ2-2, with TRBD2 matching 9 bases. The V gene's germline CDR1 is SNHLY and CDR2 FYNNEI. This CDR3 region has 15 residues. Losses at the gene ends were 7 bases for V and 1 base for J; bases not matched to a gene: 4. CDR3 in DNA: TGTGCCAGCAAAGCGGGGGGCCGGAACACCGGGGAGCTGTTTTTT. This codes for CASKAGGRNTGELFF.

This clonotype was counted only a few times. The chain couples TRBV5-1 to TRBJ2-3; 7 nucleotides match TRBD2. Germline loops: CDR1 SGHRS, CDR2 YFSETQ. V lost 3 bases, J lost 2 bases, and 3 bases stayed unmatched. The CDR3 runs to 14 residues. The chain's CDR3 is CASSSGLNTDTQYF. The CDR3 coding sequence is TGCGCCAGCAGCTCGGGACTAAACACAGATACGCAGTATTTT.

This clonotype was observed a single time. The chain links TRBV2 to TRBJ2-3; D might be TRBD2 (6 bases). Germline-derived CDR1 and CDR2 are SNHLY and FYNNEI. The CDR3 extends over 13 amino acids. Trimming removed 8 bases at V and 6 bases at J, with 15 bases between. CDR3 amino acids: CASGGASGDTQYF. The CDR3, as DNA: TGTGCCAGCGGCGGGGCTTCAGGTGATACGCAGTATTTT.

This chain connects TRBV29-1 to TRBJ2-2; unclear D gene. The length of the CDR3 is 12 residues. V was pared by 4 bases and J by 5 bases, with 8 bases between. Germline CDR1 and CDR2: SQVTM and ANQGSEA. The CDR3 coding sequence is TGCAGCGTTGGTGTGGGGACCGGGGAGCTGTTTTTT. Amino acids: CSVGVGTGELFF.

The chain uses TRBV7-8 and TRBJ2-7; D assignment may be TRBD1 or TRBD2 (6 bases each). V was trimmed by 1 base and J by 2 bases, leaving 12 bases between them. The CDR3 is 15 amino acids. Per the germline V gene, CDR1 is SGHVS and CDR2 is FQNEAQ. CDR3 sequence: CASSLGSGAPYEQYV. The CDR3, as DNA: TGTGCCAGCAGCTTAGGATCGGGGGCACCCTACGAGCAGTACGTC.

This rearrangement joins TRBV7-9 to TRBJ2-2; D perhaps matches TRBD2 (6 bases). V was pared by 4 bases and J by 2 bases, with 14 bases between. This CDR3 region has 16 residues. Germline CDR1 is SEHNR and CDR2 is FQNEAQ (reference sequence). This CDR3 is CASSSAGTPNTGELFF. The CDR3 DNA reads TGTGCCAGCAGCTCCGCGGGAACTCCAAACACCGGGGAGCTGTTTTTT.

The chain recombines TRBV12-3 or TRBV12-4 with TRBJ1-2; D is unclear. The CDR3 runs 13 residues. V dropped 8 bases and J dropped 2 bases, with 12 bases sitting between them. The CDR3 region is CASPDGGNYGYTF. The CDR3 nucleotides read TGTGCCAGCCCTGATGGAGGGAACTATGGCTACACCTTC.

This clonotype occurred a few times. DNA of the CDR3: TGTGCCAGCAGTTCCCCCGGTGGCTACGAGCAGTACTTC. The encoded protein is CASSSPGGYEQYF. V is TRBV6-6 and J is TRBJ2-7; unclear D gene. This CDR3 has 13 residues. The V end lost 4 bases, the J end lost 3 bases, and 10 bases lay between the germline ends. CDR1 and CDR2 from the germline V gene are MNHNY and SVGAGI (reference sequence).

In DNA, the CDR3 is TGCAGTGCTAGTTCCGACAGGTCGGGGGCCGGGGAGCTGTTTTTT. Protein sequence: CSASSDRSGAGELFF. The V and J genes are TRBV20-1 and TRBJ2-2, with D possibly called TRBD1 or TRBD2 (6 bases each). Germline V CDR1 and CDR2: DFQATT, SNEGSKA (reference sequence). The V gene lost 3 bases and the J gene lost 6 bases, with 17 bases spanning the gap. There are 15 residues in the CDR3.

This clonotype was seen a few times. The chain carries TRBV29-1 and TRBJ2-6; D is uncertain. The length of the CDR3 is 14 residues. V was shortened by 6 bases and J by 0 bases, with 9 bases between the two germline ends. Germline CDR1 is SQVTM and CDR2 is ANQGSEA. As DNA, the CDR3 is TGCAGCGTCCCGACCACCTCTGGGGCCAACGTCCTGACTTTC. Protein sequence: CSVPTTSGANVLTF.

The chain employs TRBV20-1 and TRBJ2-3; D remains unclear. The CDR3 consists of 11 residues. CDR1 DFQATT and CDR2 SNEGSKA come from the germline V gene (reference sequence). V shed 1 base and J shed 2 bases, with 1 base lying between them. The CDR3, as DNA: TGCAGTGCTAGAGTCACAGATACGCAGTATTTT. It translates to CSARVTDTQYF.

The V gene is TRBV29-1, the J gene TRBJ2-5; D is ambiguous. Germline loops: CDR1 SQVTM, CDR2 ANQGSEA. V was pared by 1 base and J by 0 bases, with 6 bases between. This CDR3 has 13 amino acids. The CDR3 DNA follows: TGCAGCGTTGAAGGGCCAAACCAAGAGACCCAGTACTTC. It specifies CSVEGPNQETQYF.

This clonotype came up a few times. The gene calls are TRBV20-1 and TRBJ2-7; D remains ambiguous. This CDR3 region has 11 residues. Per the germline V gene, CDR1 is DFQATT and CDR2 is SNEGSKA (reference sequence). V was pared by 3 bases and J by 4 bases, with 7 bases between. The CDR3 loop reads CSASHYYEQYF. The DNA for the CDR3 is TGCAGTGCTAGCCATTATTACGAGCAGTACTTC.

This chain links TRBV29-1 with TRBJ2-1; 11 positions agree with TRBD2. Trimming cost V 2 bases and J 4 bases; bases outside gene matches: 13. CDR3 length: 18 amino acids. The V gene's germline CDR1 is SQVTM and CDR2 ANQGSEA. The CDR3 DNA reads as TGCAGCGTTGAACGTCTAGCGGGGGGCACAGGCCTATACAATGAGCAGTTCTTC. Translating it yields CSVERLAGGTGLYNEQFF.

This clonotype was seen a handful of times. J is TRBJ2-7 and V is TRBV4-1, with TRBD2 matching 12 bases. The ends lost 0 bases at V and 5 bases at J; junction bases unmatched: 2. The CDR3 totals 15 residues. Per the germline V gene, CDR1 is MGHRA and CDR2 is YSYEKL. CDR3 bases: TGCGCCAGCAGCCAAGATGCTAGCGGGAGGGACGAGCAGTACTTC. This translates into CASSQDASGRDEQYF.

The chain is built from TRBV4-1 and TRBJ2-3; D is unresolved. The V gene lost 0 bases and the J gene lost 5 bases, with 12 bases spanning the gap. Germline CDR1 MGHRA, CDR2 YSYEKL. The CDR3 spans 15 residues. The CDR3 nucleotides are TGCGCCAGCAGCCAAGATGGGGTGAGGAGAGATACGCAGTATTTT. Its translation is CASSQDGVRRDTQYF.